This TCR beta chain was retrieved from a study of T cell repertoires in cytomegalovirus infection. V was clipped by 4 bases and J by 0 bases; unmatched bases: 4. The CDR3 extends over 16 amino acids. CDR1 and CDR2 (germline): MNHEY, SVGAGI. Study findings and constraints: Ex vivo, HLA-C-restricted CMV-specific TCR beta clonotypes prevailed over the rest of the response.

TCRdb re-called the reads with MiXCR, one entry per CDR3 protein. Among about 830,000 distinct CDR3 sequences listed, about 30% were seen once. This clonotype was observed a handful of times. Its cognate antigen is unknown. This TCR was sampled from a human donor in good health (CMV status not recorded). Some clones in this sample may be carry-over from other donors' samples. The gene calls are TRBV6-5 and TRBJ2-5; 11 bases agree with TRBD2. This sample comprised cultured CD8+ T cells from PBMCs, obtained from culture after CMV antigen stimulation. The chain's CDR3 is CASSWVAGGNQETQYF. The DNA of the CDR3 is TGTGCCAGCAGTTGGGTAGCGGGGGGGAACCAAGAGACCCAGTACTTC.